These T cell receptor beta chains were read from a single sample in a study of T cell responses to AZD1222 COVID-19 vaccine. Measured with immunoSEQ multiplex PCR; TCRdb has only the in-frame clones, and not every one. The data show 95,000 to 150,000 clones, roughly 85% seen once. The specimen was peripheral blood, collected on day 0 of AZD1222 vaccination. These receptors came from an adult in good health. CDR3s include the opening cysteine and the closing phenylalanine or tryptophan. The D gene is left open where the match is weak. Size values are once, few and many counts, or a class for expanded clones, and some rows have none.

v_gene: TRBV18
d_gene: -
abundance: -
j_gene: TRBJ1-4
CDR3aa: CASSRDSEKLFF

v_gene: TRBV6-6
d_gene: -
abundance: -
j_gene: TRBJ1-6
CDR3aa: CASSYLGSPLHF

v_gene: TRBV7-9
d_gene: -
abundance: -
j_gene: TRBJ1-4
CDR3aa: CASSLDGRPTNEKLFF

v_gene: TRBV30
d_gene: -
abundance: -
j_gene: TRBJ1-4
CDR3aa: CAWSGGHGEKLFF

v_gene: TRBV30
d_gene: TRBD2
abundance: few
j_gene: TRBJ2-1
CDR3aa: CAWSARRTSQGNEQFF

v_gene: TRBV6-5
d_gene: -
abundance: -
j_gene: TRBJ1-2
CDR3aa: CASSQGGGYTF

v_gene: TRBV29-1
d_gene: TRBD1
abundance: -
j_gene: TRBJ1-1
CDR3aa: CSVYSGGNTEAFF

v_gene: TRBV18
d_gene: TRBD1
abundance: once
j_gene: TRBJ1-5
CDR3aa: CASSPGTGGNQPQHF

v_gene: TRBV9
d_gene: TRBD1
abundance: -
j_gene: TRBJ1-2
CDR3aa: CASSPGTGWPLNYGYTF

v_gene: TRBV5-1
d_gene: TRBD1
abundance: -
j_gene: TRBJ2-1
CDR3aa: CASSNRDRGAYNEQFF

v_gene: TRBV30
d_gene: -
abundance: -
j_gene: TRBJ1-6
CDR3aa: CAWSDPFWGGENSPLHF

v_gene: TRBV27
d_gene: -
abundance: -
j_gene: TRBJ1-2
CDR3aa: CASRAQGGVGYTF

v_gene: TRBV6-4
d_gene: TRBD2
abundance: few
j_gene: TRBJ2-1
CDR3aa: CASSKDSGGIAEQFF

v_gene: TRBV10-3
d_gene: -
abundance: once
j_gene: TRBJ2-7
CDR3aa: CAISERQAIVEQYF

v_gene: TRBV11-3
d_gene: -
abundance: -
j_gene: TRBJ2-2
CDR3aa: CASSYAGQLTGTGELFF

v_gene: TRBV11-2
d_gene: -
abundance: few
j_gene: TRBJ1-1
CDR3aa: CASSLARPFEAFF

v_gene: TRBV27
d_gene: -
abundance: -
j_gene: TRBJ2-2
CDR3aa: CASRQGGRISGELFF

v_gene: TRBV24-1
d_gene: TRBD1
abundance: -
j_gene: TRBJ1-2
CDR3aa: CATSDPGTGGFGYTF

v_gene: TRBV4-2
d_gene: -
abundance: -
j_gene: TRBJ1-2
CDR3aa: CASSQVEAGYTF

v_gene: TRBV5-1
d_gene: -
abundance: -
j_gene: TRBJ1-1
CDR3aa: CASSLEGLPYDTEAFF

v_gene: TRBV28
d_gene: -
abundance: -
j_gene: TRBJ1-2
CDR3aa: CASGGNYGYTF